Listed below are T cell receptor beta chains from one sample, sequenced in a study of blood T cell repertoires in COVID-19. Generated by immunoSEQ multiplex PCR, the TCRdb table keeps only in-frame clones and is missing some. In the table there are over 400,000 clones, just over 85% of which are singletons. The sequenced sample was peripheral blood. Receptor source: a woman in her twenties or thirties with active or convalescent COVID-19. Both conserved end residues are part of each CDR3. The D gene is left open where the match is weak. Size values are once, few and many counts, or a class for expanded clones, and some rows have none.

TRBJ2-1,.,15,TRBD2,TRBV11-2,TGTGCCAGCAGCCCGAGACTAGCGGGGAATAATGAGCAGTTCTTC,CASSPRLAGNNEQFF
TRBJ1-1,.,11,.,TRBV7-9,TGTGCCAGCAGCTTGGAGGGTATGGCTTTCTTT,CASSLEGMAFF
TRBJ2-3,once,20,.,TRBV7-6,TGTGCCAGCAGAAAACTCTGGGTTAAGGTTTGGAGGGCCGGGGCAGATACGCAGTATTTT,CASRKLWVKVWRAGADTQYF
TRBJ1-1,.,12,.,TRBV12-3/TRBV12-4,TGTGCCAGCAGTTCAGGGGCGCCTGAAGCTTTCTTT,CASSSGAPEAFF
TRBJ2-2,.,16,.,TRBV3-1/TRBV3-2,TGTGCCAGCAGCCAAGTATTTGTCGCGAACACCGGGGAGCTGTTTTTT,CASSQVFVANTGELFF
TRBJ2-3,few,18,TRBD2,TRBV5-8,TGTGCCAGCAGCTTGGCCGGGACTAGCGGGAGTGGGACAGATACGCAGTATTTT,CASSLAGTSGSGTDTQYF
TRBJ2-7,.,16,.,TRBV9,TGTGCCAGCAGCTCCTCCCGTGGGGGGGGGCTCTACGAGCAGTACTTC,CASSSSRGGGLYEQYF
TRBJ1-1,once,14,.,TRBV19,TGTGCCAGTACCCCGAGGCAGGGAGGCACTGAAGCTTTCTTT,CASTPRQGGTEAFF
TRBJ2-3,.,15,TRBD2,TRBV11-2,TGTGCCAGCAGTGGATTAGCGGGGGGTGCAGATACGCAGTATTTT,CASSGLAGGADTQYF
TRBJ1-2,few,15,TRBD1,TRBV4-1,TGCGCCAGCAGCCCGGGACAGGGGAATGCCTATGGCTACACCTTC,CASSPGQGNAYGYTF
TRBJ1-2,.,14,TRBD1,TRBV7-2,TGTGCCAGCAGCCCCGGACAGGGGAACTATGGCTACACCTTC,CASSPGQGNYGYTF
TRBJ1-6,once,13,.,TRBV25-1,TGTGCCAGCAGTGGGGGCCTGCCTTCACCCCTCCACTTT,CASSGGLPSPLHF
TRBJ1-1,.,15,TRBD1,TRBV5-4,TGTGCCAGCAGCCAAGCCGGGACAGGGAACACTGAAGCTTTCTTT,CASSQAGTGNTEAFF
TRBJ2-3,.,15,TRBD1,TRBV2,TGTGCCAGCAGCACAGGGGGCTGGGGGACAGATACGCAGTATTTT,CASSTGGWGTDTQYF
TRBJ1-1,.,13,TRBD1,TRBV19,TGTGCCAGCAAGACAGGGAGGTTCGCTGAAGCTTTCTTT,CASKTGRFAEAFF
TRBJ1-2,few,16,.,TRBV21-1,TGTGCCAGCAGCACTTCACTCACCGACAGGGCGGATGGCTACACCTTC,CASSTSLTDRADGYTF
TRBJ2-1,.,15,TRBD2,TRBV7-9,TGTGCCAGCAGCTCAGGACTAGCGGGGACAAATGAGCAGTTCTTC,CASSSGLAGTNEQFF
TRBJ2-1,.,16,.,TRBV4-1,TGCGCCAGCAGCCAACCCCTCGGGGGAAGCTACAATGAGCAGTTCTTC,CASSQPLGGSYNEQFF
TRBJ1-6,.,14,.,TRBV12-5,TGTGCTAGTGGTTCCGGCGCGGGCGATTCACCCCTCCACTTT,CASGSGAGDSPLHF
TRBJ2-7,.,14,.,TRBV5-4,TGTGCCAGCAGCTTGGCCGGTAAAATCTACGAGCAGTACTTC,CASSLAGKIYEQYF
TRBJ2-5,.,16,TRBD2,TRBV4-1,TGCGCCAGCAGCCAAGGGACTAGCGGAACACAAGAGACCCAGTACTTC,CASSQGTSGTQETQYF
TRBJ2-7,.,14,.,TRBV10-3,TGTGCCGCCAAGGGGGTGGACAGCTCCTACGAGCAGTACTTC,CAAKGVDSSYEQYF